These 22 T cell receptor beta chains came from one sample sequenced in a study of cytomegalovirus exposure and HLA in healthy donors. Primers for the PCR totalled 60 Vbeta and 13 Jbeta. Using immunoSEQ multiplex PCR, the repertoire was profiled, and TCRdb retains in-frame clones only, with some absent. The sample includes some 150,000 clones, approximately 82% of them seen just once. The sample consisted of PBMCs. All receptors derive from a man aged 25-40 years in good health and CMV-seropositive.

The chain is built from TRBV11-2 and TRBJ1-4; 10 bases match TRBD1. Looked up from germline, CDR1 is SGHAT and CDR2 is FQNNGV. The V and J ends lost 4 bases and 7 bases, in that order; junction bases with no gene match: 6. This CDR3 is 15 amino acids long. The CDR3 DNA reads TGTGCCAGCAGCTCCCTGGGGACAGGGGTTGAAAAACTGTTTTTT. Translated, it gives CASSSLGTGVEKLFF.

The chain has TRBV9 and TRBJ1-4, with D hard to call. CDR3 length equals 19 residues. With 4 bases removed from V and 0 bases from J, the gap between germline ends came to 22 bases. Germline CDR1 reads SGDLS; CDR2 reads YYNGEE. The CDR3: CASSPMGGGNPATNEKLFF. DNA of the CDR3: TGTGCCAGCAGCCCGATGGGAGGAGGGAATCCCGCAACTAATGAAAAACTGTTTTTT.

This chain uses TRBV5-1 with TRBJ2-5; 9 bases map to TRBD1. The DNA end is a closer match to TRBJ2-7, so the J assignment may be wrong. CDR3 size: 14 residues. CDR1 and CDR2 from the germline V gene are SGHRS and YFSETQ. As DNA, the CDR3 is TGCGCCAGCAGCTTACAGGGGGCTACCTACGAGCAGTACTTC. Residues: CASSLQGATYEQYF.

This sequence joins TRBV2 and TRBJ2-1; 13 bases fit TRBD2. Trimming at V came to 4 bases and at J to 10 bases, leaving 7 bases not matched to a gene. CDR3 length equals 15 residues. Germline V lookup: CDR1 SNHLY, CDR2 FYNNEI. The CDR3 sequence is CASSVRLAGGWEQFF. For the CDR3, the DNA is TGTGCCAGCAGTGTCCGACTAGCGGGGGGATGGGAGCAGTTCTTC. The full variable domain, completed using reference TRBV2 and TRBJ2-1, is EPEVTQTPSHQVTQMGQEVILRCVPISNHLYFYWYRQILGQKVEFLVSFYNNEISEKSEIFDDQFSVERPDGSNFTLKIRSTKLEDSAMYFCASSVRLAGGWEQFFGPGTRLTVL.

The chain joins TRBV9 to TRBJ2-1; D gene ambiguous. Germline V CDR1 and CDR2: SGDLS, YYNGEE. Trimming cost V 0 bases and J 7 bases, with 14 bases left between them. This CDR3 comprises 15 residues. CDR3 nucleotide sequence: TGTGCCAGCAGCGTAGGAAGATCGGTCGGGAATGAGCAGTTCTTC. As protein: CASSVGRSVGNEQFF.

The chain is built from TRBV11-2 and TRBJ2-7, with TRBD1 matching 9 bases. The CDR3 is 15 amino acids. V gave up 6 bases and J gave up 5 bases; unmatched junction bases: 11. Germline CDR1 is SGHAT and CDR2 is FQNNGV. The CDR3 loop reads CASRPPGTGLNEQYF. The CDR3 coding sequence is TGTGCCAGCAGACCCCCCGGGACAGGGCTTAACGAGCAGTACTTC. Complete variable domain (other parts from reference TRBV11-2 and TRBJ2-7): EAGVAQSPRYKIIEKRQSVAFWCNPISGHATLYWYQQILGQGPKLLIQFQNNGVVDDSQLPKDRFSAERLKGVDSTLKIQPAKLEDSAVYLCASRPPGTGLNEQYFGPGTRLTVT.

The chain combines TRBV25-1 with TRBJ1-2, with TRBD1 matching over 10 bases. Looked up from germline, CDR1 is MGHDK and CDR2 is SYGVNS. The CDR3 loop spans 15 amino acids. The ends lost 1 base at V and 2 bases at J; junction bases unmatched: 1. DNA of the CDR3: TGTGCCAGCAGTGAATGGGGACAGGGGAACTATGGCTACACCTTC. Translating it yields CASSEWGQGNYGYTF.

The CDR3 loop reads CATSRDLASNEQFF. CDR3 in DNA: TGTGCCACCAGCAGAGATCTGGCAAGCAATGAGCAGTTCTTC. The gene calls are TRBV15 and TRBJ2-1; D is uncertain. The CDR3 sequence is 14 residues long. V was shortened by 0 bases and J by 6 bases, with 9 bases between the two germline ends. Germline CDR1 LNHNV, CDR2 YYDKDF (reference sequence).

This chain links TRBV11-2 with TRBJ2-7; the D gene could be TRBD1 or TRBD2 (9 bases each). Germline V gene sequence: CDR1 SGHAT, CDR2 FQNNGV. The CDR3 is 19 amino acids. V gave up 7 bases and J gave up 2 bases, with 30 bases separating them. CDR3 DNA: TGTGCCAGCACGGGTATACGGACAGGGGTAGCGGGGGACCCCTACGAGCAGTACTTC. It yields the protein CASTGIRTGVAGDPYEQYF.

This clone was counted a single time. The chain recombines TRBV9 with TRBJ2-1; TRBD1 is a possible D gene (6 bases). This CDR3 is 15 amino acids long. Looked up from germline, CDR1 is SGDLS and CDR2 is YYNGEE. Trimming took off 0 bases at V and 5 bases at J, with 12 bases between the two ends. CDR3 residues: CASSVAGVGNNEQFF. DNA for the CDR3: TGTGCCAGCAGCGTAGCAGGGGTCGGGAACAATGAGCAGTTCTTC.

The CDR3 bases are TGTGCCAGCAGTTCCCGAGGGGGGGGCGTGCAGTACTTC. It is translated as CASSSRGGGVQYF. V usage is TRBV6-5 and J usage is TRBJ2-7; TRBD2 is a possible D gene (7 bases). The CDR3 covers 13 residues. Germline V gene lookup returns CDR1 MNHEY and CDR2 SVGAGI. Trimming took 4 bases from V and 9 from J, leaving 16 bases between them.

This clone was seen a few times. This chain connects TRBV11-2 to TRBJ1-4, with unresolved D. Trimming removed 2 bases from V and 8 bases from J, with 9 bases in between. The germline CDR1 and CDR2 sequences are SGHAT and FQNNGV. CDR3 length equals 13 residues. The CDR3 nucleotides read TGTGCCAGCAGCTTATCGATCAGAGAAAAACTGTTTTTT. As protein: CASSLSIREKLFF.

J is TRBJ2-6 and V is TRBV19; 11 nucleotides line up with TRBD1. The CDR3 totals 17 residues. Per germline, CDR1 LNHDA and CDR2 SQIVND (reference sequence). Trimming cost V 4 bases and J 0 bases; bases outside gene matches: 2. As DNA, the CDR3 is TGTGCCAGTAGTAGGGGGACAGGGGGCTCTGGGGCCAACGTCCTGACTTTC. This gives the protein CASSRGTGGSGANVLTF.

About this clone itself: The junction departs from the called germline gene at one end, perhaps through a read error. The V call is TRBV7-7, the J call TRBJ2-5; D uncertain. The CDR3 runs to 14 residues. Looked up from germline, CDR1 is SSHAT and CDR2 is FNYEAQ (reference sequence). This chain's CDR3 is CASSPSPIGETQYF. DNA of the CDR3: TGTGCTAGCAGCCCCTCCCCAATCGGGGAGACCCAGTACTTC.

Regarding this clone: A junction end diverges from the germline sequence, so it may reflect a read error. Other DNA sequences in this sample translate to the same CDR3. V and J are TRBV19 and TRBJ2-3; D unclear. The CDR3 loop spans 11 amino acids. Germline assignment: CDR1 LNHDA and CDR2 SQIVND (reference sequence). CDR3 in amino acids: CASSKLDTQYF. The CDR3 nucleotides are TGTGCCAGTAGTAAACTCGATACGCAATATTTT.

The rearrangement links TRBV11-3 to TRBJ2-6; 8 bases fit TRBD1. V was clipped by 8 bases and J by 2 bases; unmatched bases: 8. The germline V gene encodes CDR1 SGHNT and CDR2 YENEEA. The CDR3 is made up of 16 amino acids. CDR3 bases: TGTGCCAGCGATCTAGGACAGGGAACTGGGGCCAACGTCCTGACTTTC. This gives the protein CASDLGQGTGANVLTF.

J is TRBJ2-7 and V is TRBV7-8; D is undetermined. Trimming took 4 bases from V and 6 from J, leaving 4 bases between them. The CDR3 runs to 10 residues. Per the germline V gene, CDR1 is SGHVS and CDR2 is FQNEAQ. The CDR3 reads CASSSGEQYF. Here the CDR3 DNA reads TGTGCCAGCAGCTCCGGCGAGCAGTACTTC.

The rearrangement uses TRBV2 and TRBJ1-3; tentative D call: TRBD1 (5 bases). Germline V gene data show CDR1 as SNHLY and CDR2 as FYNNEI. V dropped 6 bases and J dropped 1 base, with 16 bases sitting between them. The CDR3 loop spans 16 amino acids. CDR3 in amino acids: CASSPRSGDSGNTIYF. The CDR3 DNA sequence: TGTGCCAGCAGCCCCCGCTCGGGGGATTCTGGAAACACCATATATTTT.

This rearrangement joins TRBV18 to TRBJ2-1, with 10 bases identical to TRBD1. The CDR3 covers 12 residues. The germline V gene encodes CDR1 KGHSH and CDR2 LQKENI. Trimming took 4 bases from V and 13 from J; bases not matched to a gene: 4. The CDR3 loop reads CASSLDRGRQFF. The CDR3 bases are TGTGCCAGCTCACTGGACAGGGGGAGACAGTTCTTC.

The chain carries TRBV21-1 and TRBJ2-2; the table assigns TRBD1, which was not confirmed against the DNA. TRBV21-1 is a pseudogene segment. The CDR3 extends over 16 amino acids. The CDR3 sequence is CASSKDRSANTGELFF. The DNA for the CDR3 is TGTGCCAGCAGCAAAGACAGGTCGGCGAACACCGGGGAGCTGTTTTTT.

This chain links TRBV11-3 with TRBJ2-1, with 8 bases lining up with TRBD2. Germline CDR1 is SGHNT and CDR2 is YENEEA. V was pared by 10 bases and J by 5 bases, with 13 bases of the junction left unmatched. The length of the CDR3 is 15 residues. CDR3: CATRLGSGKDNEQFF. CDR3 in DNA: TGTGCCACCCGCCTGGGTAGCGGGAAGGACAATGAGCAGTTCTTC.

The rearrangement uses TRBV27 and TRBJ2-6; tentatively, D is TRBD1 (5 bases). V dropped 2 bases and J dropped 0 bases, with 11 bases sitting between them. The length of the CDR3 is 17 residues. The germline CDR1 and CDR2 sequences are MNHEY and SMNVEV (reference sequence). This CDR3 is CASSLRGTTSGANVLTF. The CDR3 DNA is TGTGCCAGCAGTTTAAGGGGCACCACCTCTGGGGCCAACGTCCTGACTTTC.